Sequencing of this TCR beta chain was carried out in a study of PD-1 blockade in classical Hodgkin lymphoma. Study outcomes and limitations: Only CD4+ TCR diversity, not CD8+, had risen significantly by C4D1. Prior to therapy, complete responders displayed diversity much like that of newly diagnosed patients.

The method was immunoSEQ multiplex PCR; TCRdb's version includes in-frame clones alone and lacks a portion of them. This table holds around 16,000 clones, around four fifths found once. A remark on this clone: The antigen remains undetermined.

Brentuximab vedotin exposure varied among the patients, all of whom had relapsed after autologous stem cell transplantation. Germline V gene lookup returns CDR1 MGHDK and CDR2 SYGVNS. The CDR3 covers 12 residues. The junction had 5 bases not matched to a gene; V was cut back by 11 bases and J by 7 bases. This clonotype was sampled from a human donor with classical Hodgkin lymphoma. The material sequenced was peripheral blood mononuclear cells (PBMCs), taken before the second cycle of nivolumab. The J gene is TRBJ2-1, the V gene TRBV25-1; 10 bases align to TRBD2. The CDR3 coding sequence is TGTGCCGCCCCTAGCGGGAGTAATGAGCAGTTCTTC. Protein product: CAAPSGSNEQFF.